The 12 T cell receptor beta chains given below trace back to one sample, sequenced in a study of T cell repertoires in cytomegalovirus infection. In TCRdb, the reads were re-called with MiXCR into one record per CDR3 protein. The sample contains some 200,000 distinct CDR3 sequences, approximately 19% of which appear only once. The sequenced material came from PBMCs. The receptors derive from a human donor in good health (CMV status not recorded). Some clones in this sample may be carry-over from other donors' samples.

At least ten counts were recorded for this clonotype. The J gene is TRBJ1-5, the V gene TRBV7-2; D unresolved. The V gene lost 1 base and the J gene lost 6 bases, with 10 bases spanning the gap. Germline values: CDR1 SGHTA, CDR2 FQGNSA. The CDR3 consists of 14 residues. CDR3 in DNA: TGTGCCAGCAGCTTAGGTGGTAACAGTCAGCCCCAGCATTTT. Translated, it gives CASSLGGNSQPQHF.

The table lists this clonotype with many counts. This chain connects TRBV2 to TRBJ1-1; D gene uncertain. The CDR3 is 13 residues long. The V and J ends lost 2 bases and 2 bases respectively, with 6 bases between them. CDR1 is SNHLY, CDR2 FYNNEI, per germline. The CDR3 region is CASSEILNTEAFF. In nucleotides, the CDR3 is TGTGCCAGCAGTGAAATCCTTAACACTGAAGCTTTCTTT.

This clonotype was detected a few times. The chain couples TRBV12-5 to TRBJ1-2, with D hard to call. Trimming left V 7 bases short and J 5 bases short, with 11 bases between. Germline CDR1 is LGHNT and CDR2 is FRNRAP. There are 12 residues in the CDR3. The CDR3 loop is CASVRLGYGYTF. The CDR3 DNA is TGTGCTAGTGTCCGGCTCGGGTATGGCTACACCTTC.

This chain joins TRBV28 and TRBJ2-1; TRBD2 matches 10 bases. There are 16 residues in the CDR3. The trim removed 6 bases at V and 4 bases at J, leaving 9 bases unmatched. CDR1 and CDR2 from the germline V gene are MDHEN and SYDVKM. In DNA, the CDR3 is TGTGCCAGCAGGTCGCCAGCGGGAGGGTCGTACAATGAGCAGTTCTTC. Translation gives CASRSPAGGSYNEQFF.

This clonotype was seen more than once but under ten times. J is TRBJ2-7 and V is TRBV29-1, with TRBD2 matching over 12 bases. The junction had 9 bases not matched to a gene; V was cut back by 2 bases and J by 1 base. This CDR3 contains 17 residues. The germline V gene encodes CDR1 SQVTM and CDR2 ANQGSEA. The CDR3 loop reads CSVERHPGTSGSYEQYF. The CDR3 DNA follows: TGCAGCGTTGAAAGGCACCCTGGGACTAGCGGGTCCTACGAGCAGTACTTC.

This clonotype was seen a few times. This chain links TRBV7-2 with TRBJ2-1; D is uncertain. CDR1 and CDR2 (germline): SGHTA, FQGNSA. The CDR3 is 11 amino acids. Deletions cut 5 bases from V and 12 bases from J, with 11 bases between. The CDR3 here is CASSPGPTQFF. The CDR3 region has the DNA TGTGCCAGCAGCCCGGGCCCAACGCAGTTCTTC.

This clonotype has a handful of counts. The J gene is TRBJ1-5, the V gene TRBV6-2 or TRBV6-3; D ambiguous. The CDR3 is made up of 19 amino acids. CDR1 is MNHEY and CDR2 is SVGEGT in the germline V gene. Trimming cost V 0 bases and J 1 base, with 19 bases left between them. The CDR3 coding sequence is TGTGCCAGCAGTTACTCGTTCGCCAGAGCCCAGCAGAGCAATCAGCCCCAGCATTTT. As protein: CASSYSFARAQQSNQPQHF.

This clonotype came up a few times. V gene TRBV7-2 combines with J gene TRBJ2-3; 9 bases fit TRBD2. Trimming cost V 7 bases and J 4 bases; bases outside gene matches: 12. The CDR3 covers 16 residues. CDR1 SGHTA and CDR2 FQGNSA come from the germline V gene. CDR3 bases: TGTGCCAGCACCACCAGCGGGGGGAGAGGTGCAGATACGCAGTATTTT. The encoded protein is CASTTSGGRGADTQYF.

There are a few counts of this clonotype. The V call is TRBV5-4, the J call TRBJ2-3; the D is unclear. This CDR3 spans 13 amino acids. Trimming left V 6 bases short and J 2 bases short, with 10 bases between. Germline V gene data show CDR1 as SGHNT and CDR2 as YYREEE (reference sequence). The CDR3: CASTTDPTDTQYF. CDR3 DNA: TGTGCCAGCACTACTGATCCCACAGATACGCAGTATTTT.

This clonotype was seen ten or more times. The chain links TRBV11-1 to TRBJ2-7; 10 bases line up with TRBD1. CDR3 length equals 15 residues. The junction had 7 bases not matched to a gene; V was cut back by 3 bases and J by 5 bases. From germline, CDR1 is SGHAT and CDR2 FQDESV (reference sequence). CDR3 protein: CASSFTGTGDHEQYF. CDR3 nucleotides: TGTGCCAGCAGCTTCACCGGGACAGGGGATCACGAGCAGTACTTC.

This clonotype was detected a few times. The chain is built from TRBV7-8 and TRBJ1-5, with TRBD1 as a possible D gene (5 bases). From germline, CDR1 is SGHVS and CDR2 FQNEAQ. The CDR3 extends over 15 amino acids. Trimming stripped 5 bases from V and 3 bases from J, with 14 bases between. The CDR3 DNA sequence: TGTGCCAGCAGCCCGGCCGGGACCCCCAATCAGCCCCAGCATTTT. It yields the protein CASSPAGTPNQPQHF.

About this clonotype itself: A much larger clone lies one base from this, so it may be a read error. CDR3 in DNA: TGTGCCGGCACCCTGAGGTGGGCTAGCGGGAGGACGGATTTGGAGACCCAGTACTTC. This translates into CAGTLRWASGRTDLETQYF. V usage is TRBV7-2 and J usage is TRBJ2-5; 11 bases agree with TRBD2. Per germline, CDR1 SGHTA and CDR2 FQGNSA. This CDR3 spans 19 amino acids. V dropped 11 bases and J dropped 5; count of bases not matched to a gene: 25.